The text below deals with one T cell receptor beta chain. No antigen is known for it. PCR was performed a second time for about 6 to 11 cycles using a sample-barcoded 5' primer and a J-beta primer mix. The template-switch adaptor was a 5' adaptor with 12 random nucleotides. It tagged each cDNA molecule. In TCRdb, the 5' RACE reads were re-called with MiXCR into one record per CDR3 protein. The sample lists 1.5 million to 2 million distinct CDR3 sequences, about 35% occurring once. The sample is drawn from a study of blood T cells in healthy people across ages. The CDR3 covers 14 residues. CDR1 is SGHRS and CDR2 is YFSETQ in the germline V gene. Trimming pared 7 bases from V and 0 bases from J, leaving 13 bases between. Study results and caveats: Roughly linear age-related decline in beta diversity appeared, significant by age about 37. Naive T cell percentage strongly correlated with TCR beta diversity. With unsorted PBMCs, a conclusive comparison of naive versus antigen-experienced cells was not possible.

Sequenced sample: blood. The chain couples TRBV5-1 to TRBJ1-1, with a tentative D call TRBD1 (5 bases). This sequence originates from a woman in her 30s in good health. The DNA of the CDR3 is TGCGCCAGCGGAATACAGGACGTGAACACTGAAGCTTTCTTT. It specifies CASGIQDVNTEAFF.